The clone carrying this T cell receptor (beta chain) was counted ten times or more. Its antigen is still unknown. This entry is derived from a study of CD8 T cells in ankylosing spondylitis. By quantitative 5'-RACE with molecular barcodes, the TCR beta libraries were made. TCRdb reprocessed the 5' RACE reads via MiXCR and lists one record per CDR3 protein. The profile shows 210,000 or so distinct CDR3 sequences, about a quarter of them singletons. Study-wide results and limits: Peripheral blood held disease-linked clones only at relatively low frequency, and these were CD8+. Earlier reports found some motif variants in synovial fluid and blood in reactive arthritis. According to the report, clones linked to the disease were significantly enriched in matched synovial fluid samples taken from ankylosing spondylitis patients.

There are 14 residues in the CDR3. Per the germline V gene, CDR1 is SGDLS and CDR2 is YYNGEE. Trimming cost V 3 bases and J 9 bases; bases outside gene matches: 9. The clonotype was recovered from a male donor with ankylosing spondylitis or in good health (not recorded which). The sequenced sample was blood, either unsorted or a sorted T cell fraction (not recorded which). The chain employs TRBV9 and TRBJ2-1; 7 nucleotides align to TRBD2. The CDR3 loop is CASSGRTSPTEQFF. DNA for the CDR3: TGTGCCAGCAGCGGAAGGACTAGTCCCACTGAGCAGTTCTTC.